This is a list of T cell receptor beta chains from one sample in a study of T-cell memory formation after mild COVID-19. TCRdb re-analysed the 5' RACE reads in MiXCR, keeping a single row per CDR3 protein. Altogether 280,000 or so distinct CDR3 sequences are present, around 8% being singletons, with the ten largest covering about 22%. The material sequenced was PBMCs or a T cell subset sorted from them (not recorded which). The receptors stem from a man aged 18 to 30 who had mild COVID-19 (a few samples of this study predate the infection). Cell type and time point are not known. CDR3s include the opening cysteine and the closing phenylalanine or tryptophan.

V,J,CDR3
TRBV30,TRBJ1-1,CAWDRDTEAFF
TRBV5-1,TRBJ2-3,CASSLEHPSTDTQYF
TRBV5-1,TRBJ1-2,CATTTGVKDGYTF
TRBV6-5,TRBJ2-5,CASSYTGFYQETQYF
TRBV4-1,TRBJ2-7,CASSRDTLIYEQYF
TRBV7-2,TRBJ2-5,CASSQLSRQETQYF
TRBV6-5,TRBJ1-6,CASSYSSGSPLHF
TRBV20-1,TRBJ2-7,CSAEGGTYEQYF
TRBV7-2,TRBJ1-5,CASSLAPGASQPQHF
TRBV12-3/TRBV12-4,TRBJ2-2,CASSLWDRGITGELFF
TRBV5-1,TRBJ2-5,CASSLGGATETQYF
TRBV7-9,TRBJ1-4,CASSLGADEKLFF